The 27 T cell receptor beta chains in this list originate from one sample, sequenced in a study of memory CD4+ T cells and cytomegalovirus serostatus. Repertoires were generated with immunoSEQ multiplex PCR, while TCRdb's copy carries only in-frame clones and drops some. The sample holds 45,000 or so clones, about 79% seen once. Single viable CD3+CD4+CD8-CD45RO+ cells were sorted as the memory CD4+ T cells. The sample taken for sequencing was memory CD4+ T cells from blood. The source is an adult in good health and CMV-seronegative.

This chain joins TRBV11-3 and TRBJ2-7; D not resolved. Germline V gene data show CDR1 as SGHNT and CDR2 as YENEEA. The CDR3 length is 13 residues. V was shortened by 1 base and J by 6 bases, with 10 bases between the two germline ends. The CDR3 region is CASSLVSVGEQYF. As DNA, the CDR3 is TGTGCCAGCAGCTTAGTTTCCGTGGGCGAGCAGTACTTC.

The chain is built from TRBV6-5 and TRBJ1-5, with TRBD1 matching 7 bases. Trimming took 7 bases from V and 1 from J; bases not matched to a gene: 7. Germline V gives CDR1 MNHEY, CDR2 SVGAGI. This CDR3 comprises 15 residues. The CDR3, as DNA: TGTGCCAGCACTCCAGGGGGAGGAAGCAATCAGCCCCAGCATTTT. It yields the protein CASTPGGGSNQPQHF.

The CDR3 DNA follows: TGCGCCAGCAGCTTGGACAGGGGCCATGGCTACACCTTC. Translated, it gives CASSLDRGHGYTF. The chain couples TRBV5-1 to TRBJ1-2; 7 bases line up with TRBD1. This CDR3 region has 13 residues. The V gene end was trimmed by 0 bases and the J gene end by 6 bases; junction bases not matched to a gene: 2. Germline assignment: CDR1 SGHRS and CDR2 YFSETQ.

This clone was found a few times. Written as DNA, the CDR3 is TGTGCCAGCAGTTTACGTCAGAACAATCAGCCCCAGCATTTT. This codes for CASSLRQNNQPQHF. The chain links TRBV27 to TRBJ1-5; D call uncertain. Germline CDR1 and CDR2: MNHEY and SMNVEV (reference sequence). V lost 2 bases and J 3 bases, leaving 8 bases between the germline ends. The CDR3 length is 14 residues.

J is TRBJ1-4 and V is TRBV7-8; D remains unclear. V gave up 6 bases and J gave up 4 bases, with 18 bases separating them. Germline CDR1 is SGHVS and CDR2 is FQNEAQ. The CDR3 totals 16 residues. The CDR3 protein is CASSSHTGRFNEKLFF. The CDR3 bases are TGTGCCAGCAGTTCTCATACCGGCCGATTTAATGAAAAACTGTTTTTT.

The CDR3 DNA follows: TGTGCCAGCAGCCCACAGCAGACAGGGATATATGGCTACACCTTC. Translated: CASSPQQTGIYGYTF. This chain links TRBV7-9 with TRBJ1-2, with TRBD1 matching over 7 bases. CDR3 size: 15 residues. With 5 bases clipped from V and 5 bases from J, the junction kept 11 bases outside the gene matches. In germline, CDR1 is SEHNR, CDR2 FQNEAQ (reference sequence).

The chain joins TRBV18 to TRBJ1-1; D remains unclear. The V gene lost 7 bases and the J gene lost 4 bases, with 13 bases spanning the gap. This CDR3 spans 13 amino acids. The germline V gene encodes CDR1 KGHSH and CDR2 LQKENI. The CDR3 here is CASFTGRATEAFF. The DNA of the CDR3 is TGTGCCAGCTTCACGGGGAGGGCCACTGAAGCTTTCTTT.

This clone was seen just once. The chain has TRBV9 and TRBJ2-2; D is unresolved. With 4 bases removed from V and 5 bases from J, the gap between germline ends came to 9 bases. The CDR3 spans 13 residues. Looked up from germline, CDR1 is SGDLS and CDR2 is YYNGEE. The CDR3 DNA reads as TGTGCCAGCAGCCCAGACATAACCGGGGAGCTGTTTTTT. It codes for CASSPDITGELFF.

Here the CDR3 reads CAWSGASGLSYEQYF. The CDR3 nucleotides are TGTGCCTGGAGTGGAGCTAGCGGTCTCTCCTACGAGCAGTACTTC. The chain is built from TRBV30 and TRBJ2-5; TRBD2 matches at 7 bases. The last part of the DNA fits TRBJ2-7 better; the J call may be wrong. Germline V gives CDR1 GTSNPN, CDR2 SVGIG (reference sequence). The CDR3 runs to 15 residues.

This chain uses TRBV5-1 with TRBJ2-2; 8 bases are a match to TRBD1. The V gene end was trimmed by 0 bases and the J gene end by 5 bases; junction bases not matched to a gene: 6. The CDR3 loop spans 16 amino acids. Germline V gives CDR1 SGHRS, CDR2 YFSETQ. Here the CDR3 DNA reads TGCGCCAGCAGCTTGGCTGACAGGGGAGTGACCGGGGAGCTGTTTTTT. It encodes CASSLADRGVTGELFF.

The rearrangement uses TRBV5-6 and TRBJ1-2; the match to TRBD1 covers 7 bases. There are 13 residues in the CDR3. Germline CDR1 reads SGHDT; CDR2 reads YYEEEE. J was trimmed by 7 bases and V by 4 bases; bases with no gene match: 7. The CDR3 DNA reads as TGTGCCAGCAGCCTGGGACAGCGGGCTGGCTACACCTTC. Amino acid sequence: CASSLGQRAGYTF.

This sequence joins TRBV18 and TRBJ1-5, with D perhaps matching TRBD1 (6 bases). The ends were cut back, 4 bases at V and 7 bases at J, with 11 bases in the middle. Germline lookup yields CDR1 KGHSH and CDR2 LQKENI. The CDR3 length is 13 residues. CDR3 bases: TGTGCCAGCTCACGGTCGGACAGCCAGCCCCAGCATTTT. Translating gives CASSRSDSQPQHF.

This clone was seen more than once but under ten times. V usage is TRBV5-1 and J usage is TRBJ2-5; 9 positions match TRBD2. This CDR3 is built from 15 residues. Germline assignment: CDR1 SGHRS and CDR2 YFSETQ. The V and J ends lost 0 bases and 5 bases, in that order; junction bases with no gene match: 5. The CDR3 nucleotides are TGCGCCAGCAGCTTGGGGCTAGCGGGAAAGGAGACCCAGTACTTC. It translates to CASSLGLAGKETQYF.

This clone was seen just once. The rearrangement joins TRBV29-1 to TRBJ2-5, with TRBD2 as a possible D gene (5 bases). The V gene's germline CDR1 is SQVTM and CDR2 ANQGSEA. The CDR3 is made up of 13 amino acids. The V gene lost 0 bases and the J gene lost 1 base, with 6 bases spanning the gap. The CDR3 nucleotides are TGCAGCGTTGAAGAGGACTTCCAAGAGACCCAGTACTTC. It encodes CSVEEDFQETQYF. The full variable domain, in which reference TRBV29-1 and TRBJ2-5 provide the parts outside the CDR3, is SAVISQKPSRDICQRGTSLTIQCQVDSQVTMMFWYRQQPGQSLTLIATANQGSEATYESGFVIDKFPISRPNLTFSTLTVSNMSPEDSSIYLCSVEEDFQETQYFGPGTRLLVL.

The chain is built from TRBV21-1 and TRBJ1-2; the table assigns TRBD1, which was not confirmed against the DNA. TRBV21-1 is a recognized pseudogene. There are 18 residues in the CDR3. DNA for the CDR3: TGTGCCAGCAGCCCAGGGGTAGGACGGATCACCCCCGACTATGGCTACACCTTC. Translating gives CASSPGVGRITPDYGYTF.

The chain joins TRBV7-2 to TRBJ1-5; D not resolved. Germline-derived CDR1 and CDR2 are SGHTA and FQGNSA. The CDR3 has 13 amino acids. V lost 3 bases to trimming and J lost 0 bases, with 3 bases between them. The CDR3 is CASSFYSNQPQHF. CDR3 DNA: TGTGCCAGCAGCTTCTATAGCAATCAGCCCCAGCATTTT.

This chain joins TRBV7-2 and TRBJ1-4; no clear D. Trimming left V 5 bases short and J 7 bases short, with 14 bases between. Germline CDR1 SGHTA, CDR2 FQGNSA. CDR3 length equals 14 residues. CDR3 region: CASSPAGRREKLFF. CDR3 nucleotides: TGTGCCAGCAGCCCCGCGGGGAGACGTGAAAAACTGTTTTTT.

The chain is built from TRBV16 and TRBJ1-5, with D possibly TRBD1 on 6 matching bases. CDR3 length equals 14 residues. CDR1 and CDR2 from the germline V gene are KGHSY and FQNENV. Trimming shortened V by 6 bases and J by 3 bases, and 12 bases separated the two germline ends. The chain's CDR3 is CASSPGQINQPQHF. In nucleotides, the CDR3 is TGTGCCAGCAGTCCCGGACAGATCAATCAGCCCCAGCATTTT. Together with reference TRBV16 and TRBJ1-5, the CDR3 gives the full variable domain: GEEVAQTPKHLVRGEGQKAKLYCAPIKGHSYVFWYQQVLKNEFKFLISFQNENVFDETGMPKERFSAKCLPNSPCSLEIQATKLEDSAVYFCASSPGQINQPQHFGDGTRLSIL.

V gene TRBV5-1 combines with J gene TRBJ2-7; no definite D call. Germline-derived CDR1 and CDR2 are SGHRS and YFSETQ. Between the trimmed V and J ends, which lost 4 bases and 6 bases, there was a span of 20 bases. The CDR3 totals 15 residues. The CDR3 protein is CASSPSVGNLGEQYF. CDR3 in DNA: TGCGCCAGCAGCCCCTCGGTAGGAAATCTCGGCGAGCAGTACTTC. Looking up the rest from reference TRBV5-1 and TRBJ2-7 gives the full variable domain: KAGVTQTPRYLIKTRGQQVTLSCSPISGHRSVSWYQQTPGQGLQFLFEYFSETQRNKGNFPGRFSGRQFSNSRSEMNVSTLELGDSALYLCASSPSVGNLGEQYFGPGTRLTVT.

This clone was picked up a small number of times. The chain has TRBV19 and TRBJ1-3; D call uncertain. The ends were cut back, 4 bases at V and 1 base at J, with 8 bases in the middle. The CDR3 is made up of 14 amino acids. Germline-derived CDR1 and CDR2 are LNHDA and SQIVND (reference sequence). CDR3 nucleotide sequence: TGTGCCAGTAGTACCGGCAGATCTGGAAACACCATATATTTT. This encodes CASSTGRSGNTIYF.

This clone was counted a few times. The chain couples TRBV13 to TRBJ1-1, with 8 bases matching TRBD1. The trim removed 4 bases at V and 4 bases at J, leaving 11 bases unmatched. The germline V gene encodes CDR1 PRHDT and CDR2 FYEKMQ (reference sequence). The length of the CDR3 is 16 residues. As DNA, the CDR3 is TGTGCCAGCAGCTCTCGGACAGGGCTGTGGGGCACTGAAGCTTTCTTT. Amino acid sequence: CASSSRTGLWGTEAFF.

A word on this clone: This same CDR3 is encoded by further DNA sequences in the sample. The CDR3 sequence: CASSFRGLSGNTIYF. CDR3 sequence (DNA): TGTGCCAGCAGCTTTAGGGGACTCTCTGGAAACACCATATATTTT. J is TRBJ1-3 and V is TRBV11-2; maybe TRBD1 (5 bases). V gave up 3 bases and J gave up 0 bases, with 9 bases separating them. The CDR3 is 15 residues long. The germline V gene encodes CDR1 SGHAT and CDR2 FQNNGV.

The chain is built from TRBV19 and TRBJ2-2, with TRBD2 identical over 12 bases. Germline V lookup: CDR1 LNHDA, CDR2 SQIVND (reference sequence). The CDR3 contains 17 residues. V was clipped by 5 bases and J by 2 bases; unmatched bases: 6. The CDR3 here is CASSSGLAGFNTGELFF. Here the CDR3 DNA reads TGTGCCAGTAGTTCAGGACTAGCGGGATTCAACACCGGGGAGCTGTTTTTT.

The genes are TRBV15 and TRBJ2-7; 9 bases agree with TRBD1. The germline V gene has CDR1 LNHNV and CDR2 YYDKDF (reference sequence). V lost 0 bases and J lost 3; bases outside the gene matches: 9. The CDR3 is 17 amino acids. CDR3 loop: CATSRDAGTGRYYEQYF. In nucleotides, the CDR3 is TGTGCCACCAGCAGAGACGCCGGGACAGGGCGCTACTACGAGCAGTACTTC.

V usage is TRBV7-9 and J usage is TRBJ2-1; TRBD2 agrees at 10 bases. This CDR3 region has 16 residues. Unmatched junction bases numbered 2, after V lost 3 bases and J lost 0 bases. In germline, CDR1 is SEHNR, CDR2 FQNEAQ (reference sequence). The CDR3 bases are TGTGCCAGCAGCTTTCTAGCGGGAGCCTCCTACAATGAGCAGTTCTTC. Translating gives CASSFLAGASYNEQFF.

This chain uses TRBV11-3 with TRBJ2-1, with D possibly TRBD2 on 5 matching bases. Germline CDR1 and CDR2: SGHNT and YENEEA. V was trimmed by 5 bases and J by 9 bases, leaving 14 bases between them. This CDR3 has 13 residues. The CDR3 nucleotides read TGTGCCAGCAGCCCCCCGGGGTATTCTGAGCAGTTCTTC. It encodes CASSPPGYSEQFF.

This chain links TRBV5-1 with TRBJ2-7; possible D gene TRBD1, 6 bases. Germline lookup yields CDR1 SGHRS and CDR2 YFSETQ. This CDR3 is built from 15 residues. V lost 0 bases to trimming and J lost 4 bases, with 14 bases between them. CDR3: CASSLAWGPQYEQYF. The CDR3 nucleotides read TGCGCCAGCAGCTTGGCCTGGGGGCCTCAATACGAGCAGTACTTC.